This T cell receptor beta chain was sequenced during a study of T cells in Graves' hyperthyroidism and ophthalmopathy. Study as a whole: The blood sample was taken at first diagnosis, before treatment began.

Trimming stripped 8 bases from V and 4 bases from J, with 13 bases between. The CDR3 has 13 amino acids. The germline gives CDR1 KGHDR, CDR2 SFDVKD. Newly diagnosed patients aged 18 to 65 had hyperthyroidism of under 2 months' duration. This sample holds PBMCs from less than 13 ml fresh peripheral blood. RNA transcripts gave rise to amplified TCR beta CDR3 regions. TCR CDR3 underwent first-round RT-PCR with the HTBI primer set. TCRdb re-analysed the multiplex PCR reads in MiXCR, keeping a single row per CDR3 protein. Altogether about 840,000 distinct CDR3 sequences are present, about two fifths being singletons, with the ten largest covering 8.9%. In this sample, this clonotype turned up a few times.

The V gene is TRBV24-1, the J gene TRBJ1-1, with a weak D call TRBD1 (5 bases). The specimen was blood. The sequence was collected from a man in his late teens or twenties with Graves' hyperthyroidism. The CDR3 is CATTGGESTEAFF. The CDR3 nucleotides read TGTGCCACCACCGGGGGGGAGAGCACTGAAGCTTTCTTT.